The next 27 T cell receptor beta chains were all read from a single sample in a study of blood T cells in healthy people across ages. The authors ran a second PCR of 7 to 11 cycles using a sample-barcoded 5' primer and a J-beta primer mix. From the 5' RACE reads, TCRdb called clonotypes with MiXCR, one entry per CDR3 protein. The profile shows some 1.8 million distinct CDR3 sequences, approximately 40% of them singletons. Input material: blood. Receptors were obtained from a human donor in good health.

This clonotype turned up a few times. Here the CDR3 reads CASAPPPRETYNEQFF. CDR3 sequence (DNA): TGTGCTAGTGCCCCTCCCCCCCGGGAGACCTACAATGAGCAGTTCTTC. This chain uses TRBV12-5 with TRBJ2-1; a possible D gene is TRBD2 (6 bases). CDR1 is LGHNT and CDR2 is FRNRAP in the germline V gene. CDR3 length: 16 amino acids. V lost 7 bases, J lost 2 bases, and 18 bases lay in between.

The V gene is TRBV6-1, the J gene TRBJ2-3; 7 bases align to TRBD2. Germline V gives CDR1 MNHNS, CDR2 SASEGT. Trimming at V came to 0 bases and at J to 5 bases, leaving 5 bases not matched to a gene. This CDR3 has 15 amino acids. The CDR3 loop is CASSEAGGFGDTQYF. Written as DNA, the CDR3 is TGTGCCAGCAGTGAAGCGGGGGGGTTCGGAGATACGCAGTATTTT.

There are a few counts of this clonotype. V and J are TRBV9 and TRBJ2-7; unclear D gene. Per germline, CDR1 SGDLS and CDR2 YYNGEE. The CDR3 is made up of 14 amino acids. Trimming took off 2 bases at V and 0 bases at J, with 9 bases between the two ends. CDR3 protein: CASSVTRSSYEQYF. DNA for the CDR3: TGTGCCAGCAGCGTCACACGGAGCTCCTACGAGCAGTACTTC.

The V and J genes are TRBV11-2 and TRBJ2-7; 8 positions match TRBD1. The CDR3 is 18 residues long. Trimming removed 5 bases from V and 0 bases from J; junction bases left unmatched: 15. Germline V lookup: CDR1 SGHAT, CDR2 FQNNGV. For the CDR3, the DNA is TGTGCCAGCAGCCCAACTTGGGGGACAGGCACGAGCTCCTACGAGCAGTACTTC. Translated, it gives CASSPTWGTGTSSYEQYF.

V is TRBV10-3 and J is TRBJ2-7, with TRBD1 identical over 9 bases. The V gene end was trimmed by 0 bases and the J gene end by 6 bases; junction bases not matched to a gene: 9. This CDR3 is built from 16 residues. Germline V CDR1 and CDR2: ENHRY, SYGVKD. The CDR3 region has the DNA TGTGCCATCAGTGAGTCTTCCCGGACAGGGGTTTTCGAGCAGTACTTC. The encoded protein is CAISESSRTGVFEQYF.

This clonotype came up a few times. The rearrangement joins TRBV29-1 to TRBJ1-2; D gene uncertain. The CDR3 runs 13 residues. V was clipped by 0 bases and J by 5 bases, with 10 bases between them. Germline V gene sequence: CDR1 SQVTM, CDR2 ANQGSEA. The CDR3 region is CSVEEGRVYGYTF. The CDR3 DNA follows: TGCAGCGTTGAAGAGGGCAGAGTTTATGGCTACACCTTC.

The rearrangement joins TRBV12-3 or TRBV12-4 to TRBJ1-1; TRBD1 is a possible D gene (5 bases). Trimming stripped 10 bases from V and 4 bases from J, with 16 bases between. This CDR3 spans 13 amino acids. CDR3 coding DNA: TGTGCCACCCTCCGGGACCTGGGCACTGAAGCTTTCTTT. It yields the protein CATLRDLGTEAFF.

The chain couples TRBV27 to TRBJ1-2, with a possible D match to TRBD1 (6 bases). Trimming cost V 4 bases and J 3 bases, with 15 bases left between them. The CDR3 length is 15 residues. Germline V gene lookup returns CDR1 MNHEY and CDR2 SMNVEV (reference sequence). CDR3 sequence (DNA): TGTGCCAGCAGTTCACAGGGTAACCTGGACTATGGCTACACCTTC. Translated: CASSSQGNLDYGYTF.

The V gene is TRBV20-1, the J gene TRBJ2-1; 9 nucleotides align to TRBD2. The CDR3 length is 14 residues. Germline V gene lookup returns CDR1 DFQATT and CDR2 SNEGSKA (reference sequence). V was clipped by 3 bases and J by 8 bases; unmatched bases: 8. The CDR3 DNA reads TGCAGTGCTAGCGGCGGGGGGGCCTTGGATGAGCAGTTCTTC. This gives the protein CSASGGGALDEQFF.

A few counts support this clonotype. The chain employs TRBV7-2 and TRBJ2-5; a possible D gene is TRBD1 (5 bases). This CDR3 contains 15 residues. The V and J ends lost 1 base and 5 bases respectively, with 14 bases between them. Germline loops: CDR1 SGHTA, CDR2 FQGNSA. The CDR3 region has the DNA TGTGCCAGCAGCTTAGTTGGGGCCCGCTCGGAGACCCAGTACTTC. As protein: CASSLVGARSETQYF.

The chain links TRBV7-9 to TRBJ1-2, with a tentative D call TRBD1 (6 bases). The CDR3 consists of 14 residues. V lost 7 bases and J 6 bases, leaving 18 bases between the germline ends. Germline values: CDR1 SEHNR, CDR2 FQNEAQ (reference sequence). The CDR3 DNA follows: TGTGCCAGCAAAACCGGGACACCGATTGATGGCTACACCTTC. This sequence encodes CASKTGTPIDGYTF.

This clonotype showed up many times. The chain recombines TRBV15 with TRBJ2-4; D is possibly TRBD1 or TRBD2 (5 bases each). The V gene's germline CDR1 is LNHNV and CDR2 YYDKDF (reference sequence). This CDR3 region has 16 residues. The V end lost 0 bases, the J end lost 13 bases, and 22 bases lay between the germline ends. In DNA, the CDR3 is TGTGCCACCAGCAGAGAGGCCCCCGGGACCGCCGTTAAGCAGTACTTC. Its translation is CATSREAPGTAVKQYF.

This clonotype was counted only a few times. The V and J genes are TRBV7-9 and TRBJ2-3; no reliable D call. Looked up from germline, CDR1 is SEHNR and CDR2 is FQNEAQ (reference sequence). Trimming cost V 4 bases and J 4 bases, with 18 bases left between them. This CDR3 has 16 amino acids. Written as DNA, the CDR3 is TGTGCCAGCAGCTCACCAGCCTCCTTCGGTGCAGATACGCAGTATTTT. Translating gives CASSSPASFGADTQYF.

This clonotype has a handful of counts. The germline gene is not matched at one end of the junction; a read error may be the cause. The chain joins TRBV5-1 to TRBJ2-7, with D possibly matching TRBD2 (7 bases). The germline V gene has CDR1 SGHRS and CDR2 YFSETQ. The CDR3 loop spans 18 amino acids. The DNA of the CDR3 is TGTGCCAGCAGCAGGGGCCTGGGAGGGAGCGGGGCATCCTACGAGCAGTACTTC. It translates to CASSRGLGGSGASYEQYF.

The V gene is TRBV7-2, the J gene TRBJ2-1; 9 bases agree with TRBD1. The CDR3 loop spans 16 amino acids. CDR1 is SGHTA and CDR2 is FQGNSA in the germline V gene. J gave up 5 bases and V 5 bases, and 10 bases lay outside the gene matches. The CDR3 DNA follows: TGTGCCAGCAGCATACAAGGGACAGGGACCCACAATGAGCAGTTCTTC. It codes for CASSIQGTGTHNEQFF.

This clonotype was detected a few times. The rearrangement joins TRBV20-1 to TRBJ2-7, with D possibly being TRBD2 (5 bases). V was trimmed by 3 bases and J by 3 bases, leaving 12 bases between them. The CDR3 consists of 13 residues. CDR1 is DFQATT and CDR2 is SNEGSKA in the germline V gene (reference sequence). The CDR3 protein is CSARGRGDYEQYF. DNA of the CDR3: TGCAGTGCTAGGGGTCGGGGAGACTACGAGCAGTACTTC.

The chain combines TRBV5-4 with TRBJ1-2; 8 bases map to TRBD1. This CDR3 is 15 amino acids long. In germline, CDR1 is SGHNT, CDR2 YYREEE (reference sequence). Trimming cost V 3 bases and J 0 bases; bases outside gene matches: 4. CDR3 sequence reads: CASSWGQDPNYGYTF. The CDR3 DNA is TGTGCCAGCAGCTGGGGACAGGATCCTAACTATGGCTACACCTTC.

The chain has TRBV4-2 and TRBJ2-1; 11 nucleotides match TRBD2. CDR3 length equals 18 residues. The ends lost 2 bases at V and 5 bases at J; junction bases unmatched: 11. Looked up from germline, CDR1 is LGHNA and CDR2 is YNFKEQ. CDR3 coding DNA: TGTGCCAGCAGCCAAATGGGGGGGGCTAGCGGGGGGAACAATGAGCAGTTCTTC. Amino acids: CASSQMGGASGGNNEQFF.

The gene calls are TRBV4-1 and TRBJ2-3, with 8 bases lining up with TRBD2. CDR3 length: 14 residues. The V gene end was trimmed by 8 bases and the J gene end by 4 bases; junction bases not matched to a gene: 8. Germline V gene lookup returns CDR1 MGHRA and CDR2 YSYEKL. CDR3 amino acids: CASGRGGGSDTQYF. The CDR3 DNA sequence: TGCGCCAGCGGCCGGGGGGGCGGTTCAGATACGCAGTATTTT.

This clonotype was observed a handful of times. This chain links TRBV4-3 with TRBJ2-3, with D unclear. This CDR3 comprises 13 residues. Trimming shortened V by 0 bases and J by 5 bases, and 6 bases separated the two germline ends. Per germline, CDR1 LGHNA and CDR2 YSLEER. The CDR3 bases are TGCGCCAGCAGCCAAGAAAAGGTAGATACGCAGTATTTT. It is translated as CASSQEKVDTQYF.

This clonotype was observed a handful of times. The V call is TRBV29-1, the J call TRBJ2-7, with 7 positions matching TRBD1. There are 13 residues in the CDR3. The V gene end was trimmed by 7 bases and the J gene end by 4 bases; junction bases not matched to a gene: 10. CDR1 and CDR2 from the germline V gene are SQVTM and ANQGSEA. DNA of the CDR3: TGCAGCGCTACAACAATACAGGGGTACGAGCAGTACTTC. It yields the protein CSATTIQGYEQYF.

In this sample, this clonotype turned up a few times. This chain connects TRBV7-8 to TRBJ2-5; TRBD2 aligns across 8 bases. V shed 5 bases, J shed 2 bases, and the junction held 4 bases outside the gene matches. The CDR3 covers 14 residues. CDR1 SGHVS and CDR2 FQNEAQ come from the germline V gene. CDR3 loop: CASSRTSSQETQYF. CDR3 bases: TGTGCCAGCAGCCGGACTAGCAGTCAAGAGACCCAGTACTTC. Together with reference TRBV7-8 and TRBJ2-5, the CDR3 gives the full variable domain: GAGVSQSPRYKVAKRGQDVALRCDPISGHVSLFWYQQALGQGPEFLTYFQNEAQLDKSGLPSDRFFAERPEGSVSTLKIQRTQQEDSAVYLCASSRTSSQETQYFGPGTRLLVL.

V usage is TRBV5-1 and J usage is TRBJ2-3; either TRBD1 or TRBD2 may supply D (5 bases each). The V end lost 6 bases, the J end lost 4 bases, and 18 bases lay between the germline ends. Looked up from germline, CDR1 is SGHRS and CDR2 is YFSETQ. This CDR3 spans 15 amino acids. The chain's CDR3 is CASTPPRGVPDTQYF. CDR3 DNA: TGCGCCAGCACCCCCCCTCGAGGGGTGCCAGATACGCAGTATTTT.

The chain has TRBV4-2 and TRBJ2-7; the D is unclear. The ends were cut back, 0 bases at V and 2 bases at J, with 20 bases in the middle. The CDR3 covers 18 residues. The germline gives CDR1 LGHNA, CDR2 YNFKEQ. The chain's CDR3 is CASSQDSPKVALTYEQYF. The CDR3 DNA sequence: TGTGCCAGCAGCCAAGATTCCCCCAAGGTAGCCCTTACCTACGAGCAGTACTTC.

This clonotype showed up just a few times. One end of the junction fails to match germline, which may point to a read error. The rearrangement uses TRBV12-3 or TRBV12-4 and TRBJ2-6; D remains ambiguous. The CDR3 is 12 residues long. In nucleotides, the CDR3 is TGTGCCAGCAGTTTGCTGGCCGACGTCCTGACTTTC. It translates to CASSLLADVLTF.

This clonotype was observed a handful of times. CDR3 DNA sequence: TGTGCCAGCAGCGTCTCTCTAGAGGGGTCAAACTATGGCTACACCTTC. Translating gives CASSVSLEGSNYGYTF. This sequence joins TRBV9 and TRBJ1-2; D is possibly TRBD1 (5 bases). CDR1 and CDR2 from the germline V gene are SGDLS and YYNGEE. The CDR3 totals 16 residues. Trimming cost V 2 bases and J 2 bases, with 16 bases left between them.

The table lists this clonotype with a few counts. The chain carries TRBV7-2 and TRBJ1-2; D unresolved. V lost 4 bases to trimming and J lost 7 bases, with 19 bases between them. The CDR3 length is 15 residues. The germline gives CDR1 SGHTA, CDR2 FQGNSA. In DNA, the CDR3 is TGTGCCAGCAGCTCCCTAAACACGGCCCAGAGTGGCTACACCTTC. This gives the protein CASSSLNTAQSGYTF.